Listed below are T cell receptor beta chains from one sample, sequenced in a study of Graves' ophthalmopathy and Graves' hyperthyroidism. One entry per CDR3 protein results from TCRdb running MiXCR on the multiplex PCR reads. The repertoire includes 200,000 to 250,000 distinct CDR3 sequences, under 25% of them detected once, and approximately 40% sits in the top ten. Sequencing used peripheral blood. These receptors were obtained from a woman aged 50 to 65 with Graves' ophthalmopathy. CDR3s include the opening cysteine and the closing phenylalanine or tryptophan. A D gene is named only where the DNA matches it firmly. Where a row states a size, it is once, few, many or the class of an expanded clone; other rows omit it.

CASSPAAGTSGRLNF	TGTGCCAGCAGCCCTGCAGCGGGGACTAGCGGGAGGTTGAACTTC	TRBV12-3/TRBV12-4	TRBJ2-7	many	TRBD2
CASERGYEQYF	TGTGCCAGCGAACGGGGATACGAGCAGTACTTC	TRBV6-1	TRBJ2-7	NA	NA
CSARQGRNTGELFF	TGCAGTGCGAGACAGGGGAGAAACACCGGGGAGCTGTTTTTT	TRBV20-1	TRBJ2-2	many	TRBD1
CASSEIARSGELFF	TGTGCCAGCAGTGAGATAGCTAGGTCCGGGGAGCTGTTTTTT	TRBV2	TRBJ2-2	NA	NA
CASSFLSGRGETQYF	TGTGCCAGCAGCTTCCTTAGCGGGAGGGGAGAGACCCAGTACTTC	TRBV7-2	TRBJ2-5	many	TRBD2
CASSLAAATGETQYF	TGCGCCAGCAGCTTGGCCGCCGCTACGGGGGAGACCCAGTACTTC	TRBV5-1	TRBJ2-5	NA	NA
CASVFQGAWTEAFF	TGTGCCAGCGTATTTCAGGGGGCTTGGACTGAAGCTTTCTTT	TRBV2	TRBJ1-1	many	TRBD1
CASRRGLADEQYF	TGTGCCAGCAGGAGGGGTCTAGCGGACGAGCAGTACTTC	TRBV6-1	TRBJ2-7	many	TRBD2
CASMEGNAYEQYF	TGTGCCAGCATGGAGGGTAATGCCTACGAGCAGTACTTC	TRBV12-3/TRBV12-4	TRBJ2-7	NA	NA
CASRTGATGELFF	TGTGCCAGCAGAACAGGGGCTACCGGGGAGCTGTTTTTT	TRBV6-2/TRBV6-3	TRBJ2-2	few	TRBD1
CASSLALGGTEAFF	TGCGCCAGCAGCTTGGCCCTAGGGGGGACTGAAGCTTTCTTT	TRBV5-1	TRBJ1-1	many	NA
CASIGGGQNQPQHF	TGTGCCAGTATAGGGGGAGGGCAGAATCAGCCCCAGCATTTT	TRBV19	TRBJ1-5	many	NA
CASGSFSSYEQYF	TGTGCCAGCGGGTCATTTTCATCCTACGAGCAGTACTTC	TRBV28	TRBJ2-7	NA	NA
CASSLTTGQYEQYF	TGTGCCAGCAGCTTGACCACGGGCCAATACGAGCAGTACTTC	TRBV7-2	TRBJ2-7	many	NA